Described below is a single T cell receptor (beta chain) sequence and its context. Its antigen is not known. These data originate in a study of cytomegalovirus exposure and HLA in healthy donors. General study points: A later analysis, which compared TCR beta chains of equal frequency, found the HLA-associated ones more clonally expanded.

Use of 60 Vbeta and 13 Jbeta primers characterized the PCR. The data were produced by immunoSEQ multiplex PCR, yet TCRdb's version contains in-frame clones alone and is incomplete. The sample yields about 200,000 clones, approximately 78% seen once. The CDR3 spans 13 residues. The germline V gene encodes CDR1 GTSNPN and CDR2 SVGIG (reference sequence). V was clipped by 5 bases and J by 1 base; unmatched bases: 2. This clonotype was obtained from a woman aged 45-60 years in good health and CMV-seropositive. The chain recombines TRBV30 with TRBJ2-3, with 8 bases identical to TRBD1. Sequencing was carried out using PBMCs. CDR3 DNA sequence: TGTGCCTGGGACAGGGGAGGCACAGATACGCAGTATTTT. Protein sequence: CAWDRGGTDTQYF.